This T cell receptor beta chain was recorded in a study of identical twins. Template switching created a universal primer site, and the cDNA included unique molecular identifiers. TCRdb called the 5' RACE reads again in MiXCR, with one record for every CDR3 protein. Seen here are around 570,000 distinct CDR3 sequences, more than 9% observed once, and the top ten hold under 3.5%. Only a few counts were recorded for this clonotype. V lost 0 bases, J lost 4 bases, and 9 bases lay in between. Germline lookup yields CDR1 SEHNR and CDR2 FQNEAQ (reference sequence). This CDR3 is built from 14 residues. This sample also appeared in a second study, on yellow fever vaccine responses in identical twins. That paper notes: Twins' vaccine T cell responses reportedly seemed partly convergent and partly personalized.

The sequence was collected from a woman between 18 and 29 years old in good health. The genes are TRBV7-9 and TRBJ1-1; possibly TRBD1 for D (5 bases). The sample consisted of PBMCs. CDR3: CASSLAIQGTEAFF. The CDR3, as DNA: TGTGCCAGCAGCTTAGCCATCCAGGGCACTGAAGCTTTCTTT.